Here is one TCR beta chain with its context. This sample stems from a study of T cells in Graves' hyperthyroidism and ophthalmopathy. Amplified TCR beta CDR3 regions came from RNA transcripts. An initial round of RT-PCR targeting the TCR CDR3 relied on the HTBI primer set. Via MiXCR, TCRdb re-called the multiplex PCR reads, giving one row per CDR3 protein. The sample lists about 560,000 distinct CDR3 sequences, approximately 16% occurring once. Across 18 months, stable Graves' hyperthyroidism was marked by no progression to ophthalmopathy. Germline CDR1 reads SEHNR; CDR2 reads FQNEAQ (reference sequence). The CDR3 is 13 amino acids. Trimming removed 4 bases from V and 6 bases from J, with 9 bases in between.

The material sequenced was blood. The rearrangement links TRBV7-9 to TRBJ2-2; TRBD2 might be the D (5 bases). This sequence originates from a woman in her late teens or twenties with Graves' hyperthyroidism. CDR3 in DNA: TGTGCCAGCAGCTCACTAGAGGCCGGGGAGCTGTTTTTT. It specifies CASSSLEAGELFF.